A single sample is the source of the 14 T cell receptor beta chains below, sequenced in a study of blood T cell repertoires in COVID-19. The protocol was immunoSEQ multiplex PCR, while the TCRdb copy is restricted to in-frame clones and leaves out a portion. The sample holds about 26,000 clones, about 90% seen once. The sequenced sample consisted of peripheral blood. The receptors were gathered from a man between 65 and 85 years old with acute or convalescent COVID-19.

This clone was seen once. The chain is built from TRBV28 and TRBJ1-1, with 8 bases matching TRBD1. J was trimmed by 4 bases and V by 4 bases; bases with no gene match: 5. Germline-derived CDR1 and CDR2 are MDHEN and SYDVKM. The CDR3 spans 14 residues. The CDR3 sequence is CASSSQGVGTEAFF. The CDR3 DNA follows: TGTGCCAGCAGTTCACAGGGGGTAGGCACTGAAGCTTTCTTT.

The V gene is TRBV3-1 (or the pseudogene TRBV3-2), the J gene TRBJ1-2, with D possibly TRBD1 on 5 matching bases. CDR1 and CDR2 from the germline V gene are LGHDT and YNNKEL (reference sequence). Trimming cost V 0 bases and J 6 bases, with 17 bases left between them. The CDR3 has 16 amino acids. In DNA, the CDR3 is TGTGCCAGCAGCCAAGAAAGTTCGCGGGGGAGGAATGGCTACACCTTC. It translates to CASSQESSRGRNGYTF.

This chain joins TRBV12-3 or TRBV12-4 and TRBJ1-5; TRBD1 is a possible D gene (6 bases). V lost 6 bases and J lost 6, with 12 bases in between. This CDR3 has 13 residues. DNA for the CDR3: TGTGCCAGCAGCCCCGCCAGGGGTCAGCCCCAGCATTTT. Protein: CASSPARGQPQHF.

This CDR3 reads CASSLRGVNTEAFF. The CDR3 nucleotides read TGTGCCAGCAGCTTAAGGGGCGTGAACACTGAAGCTTTCTTT. The chain employs TRBV11-2 and TRBJ1-1, with a weak D call TRBD1 (5 bases). This CDR3 is 14 amino acids long. V lost 2 bases and J 0 bases, leaving 7 bases between the germline ends. CDR1 SGHAT and CDR2 FQNNGV come from the germline V gene.

The chain employs TRBV5-6 and TRBJ1-3; D remains ambiguous. Germline V CDR1 and CDR2: SGHDT, YYEEEE. With 3 bases removed from V and 0 bases from J, the gap between germline ends came to 4 bases. The CDR3 totals 13 residues. The CDR3 nucleotides read TGTGCCAGCAGCTCCATCTCTGGAAACACCATATATTTT. Translated, it gives CASSSISGNTIYF.

This clone showed up just once. This chain links TRBV12-3 or TRBV12-4 with TRBJ1-2; TRBD1 matches 7 bases. Trimming removed 5 bases from V and 5 bases from J; junction bases left unmatched: 5. This CDR3 is 13 amino acids long. The CDR3 nucleotides are TGTGCCAGCAGTAGGGACAGCCTATATGGCTACACCTTC. Translation: CASSRDSLYGYTF.

This chain links TRBV9 with TRBJ2-1; D not certain. CDR3 size: 14 residues. Germline V CDR1 and CDR2: SGDLS, YYNGEE. V lost 5 bases and J 0 bases, leaving 9 bases between the germline ends. The CDR3 here is CASRPLSSYNEQFF. The CDR3, as DNA: TGTGCCAGCAGACCCTTGAGCTCCTACAATGAGCAGTTCTTC.

This rearrangement joins TRBV28 to TRBJ2-7, with D unclear. V was cut by 7 bases and J by 0 bases, with 13 bases left in between. There are 14 residues in the CDR3. The germline gives CDR1 MDHEN, CDR2 SYDVKM. DNA of the CDR3: TGTGCCAGCACCATCGACGGGTCCTCCTACGAGCAGTACTTC. It is translated as CASTIDGSSYEQYF.

This clone was detected only once. The V call is TRBV7-9, the J call TRBJ2-7, with 10 bases aligning to TRBD2. CDR1 and CDR2 from the germline V gene are SEHNR and FQNEAQ (reference sequence). V was clipped by 4 bases and J by 0 bases; unmatched bases: 9. The CDR3 loop spans 17 amino acids. CDR3 region: CASSSGLAGAGSYEQYF. As DNA, the CDR3 is TGTGCCAGCAGCTCCGGCCTAGCGGGAGCGGGCTCCTACGAGCAGTACTTC.

The CDR3 DNA sequence: TGTGCCAGCAGCCAGCGCAGGCTGTATAATTCACCCCTCCACTTT. Its translation is CASSQRRLYNSPLHF. The genes are TRBV3-1 (or the pseudogene TRBV3-2) and TRBJ1-6; D gene ambiguous. The germline gives CDR1 LGHDT, CDR2 YNNKEL (reference sequence). The CDR3 totals 15 residues. Trimming took off 3 bases at V and 4 bases at J, with 10 bases between the two ends.

The V call is TRBV9, the J call TRBJ1-4, with a weak D call TRBD1 (5 bases). The germline gives CDR1 SGDLS, CDR2 YYNGEE. The CDR3 totals 15 residues. Between the trimmed V and J ends, which lost 2 bases and 4 bases, there was a span of 12 bases. The CDR3 protein is CASSVRTGDNEKLFF. The DNA of the CDR3 is TGTGCCAGCAGCGTTCGAACAGGTGATAATGAAAAACTGTTTTTT.

This chain joins TRBV28 and TRBJ2-4; D unresolved. This CDR3 is 13 amino acids long. Germline V CDR1 and CDR2: MDHEN, SYDVKM. Trimming cost V 9 bases and J 0 bases, with 9 bases left between them. The CDR3 DNA is TGTGCCAGTTCCTATCAAGCCAAAAACATTCAGTACTTC. Translated: CASSYQAKNIQYF.

This chain joins TRBV5-1 and TRBJ1-3; D possibly corresponds to TRBD1 (5 bases). V dropped 4 bases and J dropped 0 bases, with 14 bases sitting between them. The CDR3 loop spans 16 amino acids. The V gene's germline CDR1 is SGHRS and CDR2 YFSETQ. CDR3 loop: CASSPAGSRSGNTIYF. DNA of the CDR3: TGCGCCAGCAGCCCAGCAGGGTCCCGCTCTGGAAACACCATATATTTT.

The V gene is TRBV7-9, the J gene TRBJ1-5; D is possibly TRBD1 (6 bases). The germline V and J ends were trimmed by 5 bases and 3 bases, with 14 bases remaining between them. The germline V gene encodes CDR1 SEHNR and CDR2 FQNEAQ (reference sequence). This CDR3 region has 15 residues. CDR3 in amino acids: CASSPTGKVNQPQHF. The CDR3 nucleotides read TGTGCCAGCAGCCCTACAGGGAAGGTCAATCAGCCCCAGCATTTT.